This T cell receptor (beta chain) is from a study of CD8+CD57+ T cells in acquired aplastic anemia. Whole-study context: An average of about 3.4 ug of DNA was obtained from sorted CD4+ and CD8+ cells. Healthy donors yielded some 9.9 million CD4+ cell reads on average.

Germline V CDR1 and CDR2: ENHRY, SYGVKD. V lost 9 bases to trimming and J lost 11 bases; unmatched junction nucleotides: 8. CDR3 length equals 13 residues. Profiling of TCR beta VDJ combinations and CDR3 sequences used genomic DNA as template. TCRdb reprocessed the reads via MiXCR and lists one record per CDR3 protein. The sample shows around 180,000 distinct CDR3 sequences, around 60% of them seen only once. General study points: Patients and controls had CD8+ Simpson's diversity values that were not significantly distinct. In common between the patients and the controls were twenty-nine CD8+ CDR3 sequences.

With regard to this clonotype: What it recognizes is unknown.

V usage is TRBV10-3 and J usage is TRBJ1-6, with TRBD1 matching 9 bases. The receptor was isolated from a human donor in good health. Sequenced input: sorted CD4+, CD8+, or CD8+CD57+ T cells (not recorded which) from PBMCs. In DNA, the CDR3 is TGTGCCATTACTGGGGACAGGGTAACACCCCTCCACTTT. Residues: CAITGDRVTPLHF.